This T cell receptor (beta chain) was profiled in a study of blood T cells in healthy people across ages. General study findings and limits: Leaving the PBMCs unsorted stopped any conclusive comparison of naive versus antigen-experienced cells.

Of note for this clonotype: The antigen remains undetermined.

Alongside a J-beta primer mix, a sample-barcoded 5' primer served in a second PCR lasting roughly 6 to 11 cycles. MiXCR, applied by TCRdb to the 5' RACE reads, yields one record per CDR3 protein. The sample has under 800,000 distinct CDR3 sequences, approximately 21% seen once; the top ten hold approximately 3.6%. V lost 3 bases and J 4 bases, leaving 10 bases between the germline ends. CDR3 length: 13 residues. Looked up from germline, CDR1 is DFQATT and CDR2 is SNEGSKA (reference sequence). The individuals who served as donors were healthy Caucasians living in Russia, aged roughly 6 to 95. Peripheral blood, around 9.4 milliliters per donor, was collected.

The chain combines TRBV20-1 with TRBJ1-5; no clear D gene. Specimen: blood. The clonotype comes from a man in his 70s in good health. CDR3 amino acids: CSASSVFNQPQHF. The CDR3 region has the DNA TGCAGTGCTAGTTCTGTGTTTAATCAGCCCCAGCATTTT.